These 32 T cell receptor beta chains share one sample of origin, sequenced in a study of cytomegalovirus exposure and HLA in healthy donors. The PCR had 60 Vbeta and 13 Jbeta primers. Sequencing used immunoSEQ multiplex PCR; TCRdb keeps in-frame clones, though not all of them. Its table records under 150,000 clones. The sequenced material came from PBMCs. The receptors originated from a man between 40 and 49 years old in good health and CMV-seronegative.

V gene TRBV5-6 combines with J gene TRBJ1-5, with TRBD1 as a possible D gene (6 bases). Germline CDR1 reads SGHDT; CDR2 reads YYEEEE. CDR3 length: 16 residues. Trimming took off 1 base at V and 4 bases at J, with 15 bases between the two ends. The CDR3 DNA sequence: TGTGCCAGCAGCTTGTGGTCCGGGACACTTAATCAGCCCCAGCATTTT. Translation: CASSLWSGTLNQPQHF.

The rearrangement uses TRBV12-5 and TRBJ1-5, with D uncertain. Trimming removed 0 bases at V and 6 bases at J, with 15 bases between. The germline V gene has CDR1 LGHNT and CDR2 FRNRAP. This CDR3 contains 16 residues. For the CDR3, the DNA is TGTGCTAGTGGTTTGGTACCGAGAGCGGGCCCTCAGCCCCAGCATTTT. Its translation: CASGLVPRAGPQPQHF.

This chain uses TRBV5-4 with TRBJ2-5, with TRBD2 matching over 14 bases. CDR1 is SGHNT, CDR2 YYREEE, per germline (reference sequence). J was trimmed by 5 bases and V by 2 bases; bases with no gene match: 11. This CDR3 is built from 18 residues. This CDR3 is CASSFRGTSGGGGETQYF. As DNA, the CDR3 is TGTGCCAGCAGCTTCCGAGGGACTAGCGGGGGTGGGGGGGAGACCCAGTACTTC.

The rearrangement joins TRBV9 to TRBJ2-3; D unclear. The V gene lost 4 bases and the J gene lost 12 bases, with 21 bases spanning the gap. The CDR3 is 14 amino acids. The germline gives CDR1 SGDLS, CDR2 YYNGEE. The CDR3 reads CASSPTSMVDFQYF. Written as DNA, the CDR3 is TGTGCCAGCAGCCCCACGTCTATGGTTGACTTTCAGTATTTT. The full variable domain, rest sourced from reference TRBV9 and TRBJ2-3, is DSGVTQTPKHLITATGQRVTLRCSPRSGDLSVYWYQQSLDQGLQFLIQYYNGEERAKGNILERFSAQQFPDLHSELNLSSLELGDSALYFCASSPTSMVDFQYFGPGTRLTVL.

This chain joins TRBV5-1 and TRBJ1-1; D remains unclear. Germline V gives CDR1 SGHRS, CDR2 YFSETQ. V was cut by 2 bases and J by 6 bases, with 17 bases left in between. The CDR3 runs 15 residues. Here the CDR3 reads CASSFGLQDGSEAFF. CDR3 nucleotides: TGCGCCAGCAGCTTTGGACTTCAGGACGGCTCTGAAGCTTTCTTT.

V and J are TRBV6-4 and TRBJ2-7, with TRBD2 as a possible D gene (5 bases). Trimming took 3 bases from V and 7 from J, leaving 16 bases between them. Germline-derived CDR1 and CDR2 are MRHNA and SNTAGT. The CDR3 is 14 amino acids. CDR3 sequence reads: CASSEESGLGEQYF. The DNA for the CDR3 is TGTGCCAGCAGTGAAGAAAGCGGTCTGGGGGAGCAGTACTTC.

The chain uses TRBV5-1 and TRBJ2-2, with TRBD1 identical over 7 bases. This CDR3 is 15 amino acids long. In germline, CDR1 is SGHRS, CDR2 YFSETQ. Germline trimming cut 3 bases from V and 1 base from J; bases unmatched to any gene: 3. Here the CDR3 DNA reads TGCGCCAGCAGCTCGGGACAGCTGAACACCGGGGAGCTGTTTTTT. This encodes CASSSGQLNTGELFF. The entire variable domain, with the rest obtained from reference TRBV5-1 and TRBJ2-2, is as follows: KAGVTQTPRYLIKTRGQQVTLSCSPISGHRSVSWYQQTPGQGLQFLFEYFSETQRNKGNFPGRFSGRQFSNSRSEMNVSTLELGDSALYLCASSSGQLNTGELFFGEGSRLTVL.

V gene TRBV2 combines with J gene TRBJ2-3; tentative D call: TRBD1 (6 bases). V lost 6 bases, J lost 0 bases, and 19 bases lay in between. The CDR3 has 17 residues. Per germline, CDR1 SNHLY and CDR2 FYNNEI. The DNA for the CDR3 is TGTGCCAGCAGCCCCGCCTTAGGGGGACCTAGCACAGATACGCAGTATTTT. Residues: CASSPALGGPSTDTQYF.

The chain uses TRBV5-4 and TRBJ2-1, with D uncertain. Germline V gene sequence: CDR1 SGHNT, CDR2 YYREEE (reference sequence). The V and J ends lost 2 bases and 5 bases respectively, with 5 bases between them. CDR3 size: 12 residues. The CDR3 region is CASSFIDNEQFF. DNA of the CDR3: TGTGCCAGCAGCTTCATTGACAATGAGCAGTTCTTC.

V usage is TRBV6-6 and J usage is TRBJ2-5; 7 nucleotides agree with TRBD2. Germline CDR1 MNHNY, CDR2 SVGAGI (reference sequence). The CDR3 length is 15 residues. With V trimmed by 5 bases and J by 2 bases, 8 bases remained unmatched. The CDR3: CASSTREGGQETQYF. CDR3 DNA sequence: TGTGCCAGCAGTACCAGGGAGGGAGGGCAAGAGACCCAGTACTTC.

This chain connects TRBV19 to TRBJ1-1; D is possibly TRBD1 (6 bases). V dropped 7 bases and J dropped 5 bases, with 20 bases sitting between them. CDR3 length: 15 residues. Germline V gene sequence: CDR1 LNHDA, CDR2 SQIVND (reference sequence). The CDR3 nucleotides are TGTGCCAGTACCCTAAGGACAGACTGGGGGACTGAAGCTTTCTTT. Protein product: CASTLRTDWGTEAFF.

The rearrangement links TRBV9 to TRBJ2-6; D gene unclear. Germline lookup yields CDR1 SGDLS and CDR2 YYNGEE. The CDR3 is 14 amino acids. V was pared by 4 bases and J by 3 bases, with 8 bases between. CDR3 sequence (DNA): TGTGCCAGCAGCCCCAGGCGTGGGGCCAACGTCCTGACTTTC. Its protein product is CASSPRRGANVLTF.

This chain connects TRBV11-1 to TRBJ2-3, with 7 bases that match TRBD1. V dropped 6 bases and J dropped 0; count of bases not matched to a gene: 3. The CDR3 runs 14 residues. Germline CDR1 SGHAT, CDR2 FQDESV (reference sequence). The CDR3 loop is CASSGQASTDTQYF. The CDR3 DNA reads as TGTGCCAGCAGTGGACAGGCTAGCACAGATACGCAGTATTTT.

V gene TRBV7-9 combines with J gene TRBJ1-1; 8 bases are a match to TRBD1. This CDR3 has 13 amino acids. V trimming: 5 bases; J trimming: 4 bases; junction bases outside the gene matches: 3. Germline V CDR1 and CDR2: SEHNR, FQNEAQ (reference sequence). The CDR3 sequence is CASSEGQGTEAFF. The DNA for the CDR3 is TGTGCCAGCAGCGAAGGACAGGGCACTGAAGCTTTCTTT. Based on the CDR3 plus reference TRBV7-9 and TRBJ1-1, the full variable domain is DTGVSQNPRHKITKRGQNVTFRCDPISEHNRLYWYRQTLGQGPEFLTYFQNEAQLEKSRLLSDRFSAERPKGSFSTLEIQRTEQGDSAMYLCASSEGQGTEAFFGQGTRLTVV.

The gene calls are TRBV19 and TRBJ2-7; D possibly corresponds to TRBD2 (6 bases). V was pared by 7 bases and J by 3 bases, with 13 bases between. The V gene's germline CDR1 is LNHDA and CDR2 SQIVND (reference sequence). This CDR3 spans 13 amino acids. The CDR3 is CASNGGADYEQYF. For the CDR3, the DNA is TGTGCCAGTAACGGCGGGGCCGACTACGAGCAGTACTTC.

J is TRBJ2-7 and V is TRBV7-8; D is perhaps TRBD2 (5 bases). With 1 base removed from V and 4 bases from J, the gap between germline ends came to 8 bases. CDR3 size: 13 residues. Germline V gene lookup returns CDR1 SGHVS and CDR2 FQNEAQ. The CDR3 DNA follows: TGTGCCAGCAGCTTAGGGTGGGAGTACGAGCAGTACTTC. This sequence encodes CASSLGWEYEQYF.

The chain couples TRBV5-6 to TRBJ2-1; tentative D call: TRBD2 (7 bases). With 0 bases removed from V and 9 bases from J, the gap between germline ends came to 22 bases. Per the germline V gene, CDR1 is SGHDT and CDR2 is YYEEEE. The CDR3 consists of 17 residues. For the CDR3, the DNA is TGTGCCAGCAGCTTGGCCACTGAGGCGGGGGCGTTAGGTGAGCAGTTCTTC. It encodes CASSLATEAGALGEQFF.

A note on this clone: Other DNA sequences in the sample encode the same CDR3. The V call is TRBV28, the J call TRBJ2-3; no clear D gene. V lost 3 bases, J lost 4 bases, and 5 bases lay in between. This CDR3 contains 12 residues. Germline V gives CDR1 MDHEN, CDR2 SYDVKM. This CDR3 is CASSFGPDTQYF. The CDR3 DNA reads as TGTGCCAGCAGTTTCGGTCCAGATACGCAGTATTTT.

The rearrangement uses TRBV29-1 and TRBJ1-4, with D maybe TRBD1 (6 bases). This CDR3 is built from 15 residues. The V gene lost 6 bases and the J gene lost 1 base, with 15 bases spanning the gap. Germline V gene data show CDR1 as SQVTM and CDR2 as ANQGSEA. The CDR3 reads CSVQQGAGTNEKLFF. In DNA form, the CDR3 reads TGCAGCGTCCAACAGGGCGCAGGAACTAATGAAAAACTGTTTTTT.

This rearrangement joins TRBV18 to TRBJ2-2; TRBD1 is a possible D gene (5 bases). V dropped 3 bases and J dropped 6 bases, with 17 bases sitting between them. CDR1 and CDR2 (germline): KGHSH, LQKENI. The CDR3 is 16 residues long. The CDR3 is CASSPTALRDAGELFF. CDR3 nucleotide sequence: TGTGCCAGCTCACCGACAGCCCTAAGAGATGCCGGGGAGCTGTTTTTT.

The chain couples TRBV6-1 to TRBJ1-6; no firm D call. The CDR3 spans 15 residues. From germline, CDR1 is MNHNS and CDR2 SASEGT. V shed 8 bases and J shed 0 bases, with 11 bases lying between them. Written as DNA, the CDR3 is TGTGCCAGCGCAACCGCAGTCTCCTATAATTCACCCCTCCACTTT. Translated: CASATAVSYNSPLHF.

As for this clone: This specimen includes other DNA sequences encoding the same CDR3. The gene calls are TRBV5-1 and TRBJ2-7, with D possibly TRBD2 on 6 matching bases. CDR3 length: 12 amino acids. The germline CDR1 and CDR2 sequences are SGHRS and YFSETQ. Trimming took off 0 bases at V and 5 bases at J, with 6 bases between the two ends. The CDR3 DNA follows: TGCGCCAGCAGCTTGGGCGGGGACGAGCAGTACTTC. Its translation is CASSLGGDEQYF. The entire variable domain, with the rest obtained from reference TRBV5-1 and TRBJ2-7, is as follows: KAGVTQTPRYLIKTRGQQVTLSCSPISGHRSVSWYQQTPGQGLQFLFEYFSETQRNKGNFPGRFSGRQFSNSRSEMNVSTLELGDSALYLCASSLGGDEQYFGPGTRLTVT.

The V gene is TRBV18, the J gene TRBJ2-5; 7 bases are shared with TRBD1. The J call is in doubt because the DNA end fits TRBJ2-7 better. The CDR3 consists of 14 residues. The V gene's germline CDR1 is KGHSH and CDR2 LQKENI. The DNA of the CDR3 is TGTGCCAGCTCAGGGAGAGGACAGGCCTACGAGCAGTACTTC. It specifies CASSGRGQAYEQYF.

This chain uses TRBV18 with TRBJ1-2, with TRBD1 matching over 9 bases. V shed 6 bases and J 5 bases; nucleotides not matched to a gene: 7. This CDR3 region has 14 residues. Germline V lookup: CDR1 KGHSH, CDR2 LQKENI. The CDR3 is CASSSGQGQYGYTF. The CDR3, as DNA: TGTGCCAGCTCCTCGGGACAGGGCCAGTATGGCTACACCTTC.

The chain carries TRBV29-1 and TRBJ2-7; the D gene is possibly TRBD2 (6 bases). Germline lookup yields CDR1 SQVTM and CDR2 ANQGSEA. This CDR3 has 11 amino acids. With 3 bases removed from V and 4 bases from J, the gap between germline ends came to 7 bases. The CDR3 DNA follows: TGCAGCGTTGATGCGGGATACGAGCAGTACTTC. This codes for CSVDAGYEQYF.

The chain employs TRBV2 and TRBJ2-1; D call uncertain. Germline V gene data show CDR1 as SNHLY and CDR2 as FYNNEI. V was pared by 5 bases and J by 3 bases, with 2 bases between. The CDR3 is made up of 11 amino acids. CDR3 coding DNA: TGTGCCAGCAGTTACTACAATGAGCAGTTCTTC. Protein: CASSYYNEQFF.

The chain joins TRBV7-8 to TRBJ2-5; 9 bases are a match to TRBD1. Germline V gives CDR1 SGHVS, CDR2 FQNEAQ. The junction had 2 bases not matched to a gene; V was cut back by 5 bases and J by 7 bases. This CDR3 has 12 amino acids. The CDR3 DNA sequence: TGTGCCAGCAGCCCGACAGGGGGGACCCAGTACTTC. Amino acid sequence: CASSPTGGTQYF.

The chain employs TRBV7-9 and TRBJ1-2; TRBD1 matches 7 bases. CDR1 SEHNR and CDR2 FQNEAQ come from the germline V gene (reference sequence). There are 18 residues in the CDR3. V lost 1 base to trimming and J lost 4 bases; unmatched junction nucleotides: 15. CDR3 in amino acids: CASSLVLGGGLGGYGYTF. In nucleotides, the CDR3 is TGTGCCAGCAGCTTAGTCCTCGGAGGGGGCTTGGGTGGCTATGGCTACACCTTC.

The rearrangement uses TRBV6-5 and TRBJ1-6; 9 bases are shared with TRBD1. The CDR3 is made up of 14 amino acids. Per the germline V gene, CDR1 is MNHEY and CDR2 is SVGAGI. Germline trimming cut 6 bases from V and 4 bases from J; bases unmatched to any gene: 1. CDR3: CASRGQGYNSPLHF. The CDR3 DNA follows: TGTGCCAGCAGGGGACAGGGATATAATTCACCCCTCCACTTT.

The rearrangement joins TRBV19 to TRBJ2-3; D may be TRBD1 (5 bases). This CDR3 spans 16 amino acids. Trimming took off 5 bases at V and 2 bases at J, with 17 bases between the two ends. Germline CDR1 LNHDA, CDR2 SQIVND (reference sequence). The CDR3 sequence: CASSPRGSPLTDTQYF. Written as DNA, the CDR3 is TGTGCCAGTAGTCCAAGGGGCAGCCCACTCACAGATACGCAGTATTTT.

The J gene is TRBJ2-3, the V gene TRBV5-5; D perhaps matches TRBD2 (7 bases). The V end lost 4 bases, the J end lost 3 bases, and 18 bases lay between the germline ends. The CDR3 contains 16 residues. Germline V gene data show CDR1 as SGHKS and CDR2 as YYEKEE (reference sequence). The CDR3 reads CASSTVGGAMTDTQYF. DNA for the CDR3: TGTGCCAGCAGCACCGTAGGGGGGGCAATGACAGATACGCAGTATTTT.

The J gene is TRBJ2-7, the V gene TRBV15; D is perhaps TRBD2 (6 bases). Trimming left V 0 bases short and J 6 bases short, with 9 bases between. The germline CDR1 and CDR2 sequences are LNHNV and YYDKDF (reference sequence). The CDR3 sequence is 13 residues long. CDR3 protein: CATSRDRGTEQYF. CDR3 sequence (DNA): TGTGCCACCAGCAGAGATCGGGGGACCGAGCAGTACTTC.